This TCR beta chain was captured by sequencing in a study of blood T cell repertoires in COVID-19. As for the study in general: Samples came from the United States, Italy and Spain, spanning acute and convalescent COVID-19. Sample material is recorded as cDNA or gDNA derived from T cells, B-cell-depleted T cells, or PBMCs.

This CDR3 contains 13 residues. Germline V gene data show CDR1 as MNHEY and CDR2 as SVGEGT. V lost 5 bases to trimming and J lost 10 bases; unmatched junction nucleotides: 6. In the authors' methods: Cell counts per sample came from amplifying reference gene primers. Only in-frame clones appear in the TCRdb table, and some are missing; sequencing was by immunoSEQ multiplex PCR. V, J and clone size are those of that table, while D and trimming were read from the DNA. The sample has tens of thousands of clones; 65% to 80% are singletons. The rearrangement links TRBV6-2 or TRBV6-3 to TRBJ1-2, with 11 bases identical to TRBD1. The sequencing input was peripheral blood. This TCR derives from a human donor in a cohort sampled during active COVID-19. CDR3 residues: CASSVRDRGVYTF. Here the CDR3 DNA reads TGTGCCAGCAGTGTCCGGGACAGGGGGGTCTACACCTTC.